This T cell receptor beta chain originates from a study of blood T cell repertoires in COVID-19. Original analysis: From reference gene primer amplification, estimates of nucleated cell counts were derived. Generated by immunoSEQ multiplex PCR, the TCRdb table keeps only in-frame clones and is missing some. That table supplies the V and J calls and clone size; D and trimming were determined from the DNA. The repertoire has roughly 29,000 clones, 70% to 90% of them found once; the top ten carry more than 25%. Germline V lookup: CDR1 SGHRS, CDR2 YFSETQ. The ends lost 4 bases at V and 4 bases at J; junction bases unmatched: 10. This CDR3 has 16 residues.

The sample taken for sequencing was peripheral blood. This receptor was taken from an elderly woman with COVID-19, enrolled during active disease. The gene calls are TRBV5-1 and TRBJ2-5; 10 bases map to TRBD1. The chain's CDR3 is CASSQAPTGGGETQYF. The CDR3, as DNA: TGCGCCAGCAGCCAGGCCCCGACAGGGGGCGGAGAGACCCAGTACTTC.